The rows below give T cell receptor beta chains drawn from one sample of a study of shared clonotypes between healthy human individuals. Some clones are missing from TCRdb's copy, which holds only in-frame ones; the method was immunoSEQ multiplex PCR. The table includes about 700,000 clones, 90% to 95% detected once. Specimen: naive CD8+ T cells sorted from blood. These receptors were obtained from a man aged 30 to 45 in good health. Each CDR3 is given with its conserved first and last residue. D genes are given only for firm matches. The size field is filled for only some rows; it gives once, few, many or a size class.

D gene,V gene,clone size,J gene,CDR3 DNA,CDR3 protein
TRBD2,TRBV7-7,NA,TRBJ2-1,TGTGCCAGCAGCGAGAGGGCTAGCGGGAACCTTAAGGAGCAGTTCTTC,CASSERASGNLKEQFF
TRBD1,TRBV29-1,NA,TRBJ2-1,TGCAGCGTTGCCTGGCAGGGGGCATGGAATGAGCAGTTCTTC,CSVAWQGAWNEQFF
NA,TRBV7-8,NA,TRBJ2-7,TGTGCCAGCAGCTTAGGACGCTACGAGCAGTACTTC,CASSLGRYEQYF
NA,TRBV15,NA,TRBJ2-7,TGTGCCTCTGCCGGGTCTCCAACCTACGAGCAGTACTTC,CASAGSPTYEQYF
NA,TRBV28,few,TRBJ2-7,TGTGCCAGCAGTTTAAGAGGAGACGAGCAGTACTTC,CASSLRGDEQYF
NA,TRBV7-9,few,TRBJ1-1,TGTGCCAGCAGCTTAGGATTTGGAGGGGATAACACTGAAGCTTTCTTT,CASSLGFGGDNTEAFF
NA,TRBV7-9,NA,TRBJ2-7,TGTGCCAGCAGCTTATACGAGGGACACGGTTCCTACGAGCAGTACTTC,CASSLYEGHGSYEQYF
NA,TRBV7-9,NA,TRBJ2-5,TGTGCCAGCAGCTTAGCCGGCGACGAGACCCAGTACTTC,CASSLAGDETQYF
TRBD2,TRBV13,NA,TRBJ2-3,TGTGCCAGCAGCTTCAAATGGACTAGCGGGAGGGCCTTTGTTGCCACAGATACGCAGTATTTT,CASSFKWTSGRAFVATDTQYF
NA,TRBV30,NA,TRBJ2-7,TGTGCCTGGAGAAGGGGGATAGGGGACCAGTACTTC,CAWRRGIGDQYF
TRBD1,TRBV7-9,NA,TRBJ2-7,TGTGCCAGCAGCCGCTCGGACAGGAGCTACGAGCAGTACTTC,CASSRSDRSYEQYF
NA,TRBV7-2,NA,TRBJ2-7,TGTGCCAGCAGCTTTTCACGCCAGGGAGGCGACGAGCAGTACTTC,CASSFSRQGGDEQYF
NA,TRBV7-9,NA,TRBJ1-3,TGTGCCAGCAGCAAGGCCTCTGGAAACACCATATATTTT,CASSKASGNTIYF
TRBD1,TRBV5-1,once,TRBJ2-7,TGCGCCAGCAGCCATTCCGGGACAGCCTCCGAGCAGTACTTC,CASSHSGTASEQYF
NA,TRBV7-9,NA,TRBJ2-5,TGTGCCAGCAGCTACCCGGTTAGCGGCAGAGAGACCCAGTACTTC,CASSYPVSGRETQYF
NA,TRBV7-9,NA,TRBJ2-4,TGTGCCAGCAGCTTAGGGCACTCAGCCAAAAACATTCAGTACTTC,CASSLGHSAKNIQYF
NA,TRBV27,NA,TRBJ1-5,TGTGCCAGCAGTTTCGGACCGCCGCCCCAGCATTTT,CASSFGPPPQHF
NA,TRBV28,NA,TRBJ1-2,TGTGCCAGCAGTTTGGGGGTAAACTATGGCTACACCTTC,CASSLGVNYGYTF
TRBD1,TRBV5-3,NA,TRBJ2-7,TGTGCCAGCAGGGGGTTTGTCTCAGGGGACGAGCAGTACTTC,CASRGFVSGDEQYF
NA,TRBV27,NA,TRBJ2-7,TGTGCCAGCAGTTATACAGCCGCCTACGAGCAGTACTTC,CASSYTAAYEQYF